What follows describes a single T cell receptor (beta chain). Sequenced by immunoSEQ multiplex PCR; TCRdb stores in-frame clones only, minus some. Here the sample spans roughly 180,000 clones, around 90% being singletons. These data originate in a study of T cell responses to AZD1222 COVID-19 vaccine. The V end lost 1 base, the J end lost 7 bases, and 11 bases lay between the germline ends. The CDR3 is 14 amino acids. CDR1 is SGHNT and CDR2 is YENEEA in the germline V gene. The V call is TRBV11-3, the J call TRBJ1-3; D uncertain. The clonotype originates from an adult who received the AZD1222 COVID-19 vaccine. The sample in question was peripheral blood, obtained 28 days after the second AZD1222 dose. The CDR3 spells CASSLGPAANTIYF. DNA for the CDR3: TGTGCCAGCAGCTTAGGACCCGCGGCGAACACCATATATTTT.